This TCR beta chain was sequenced in a study of blood T cell repertoires in COVID-19 (dated by TCRdb to 2018 to 2021). Background for the entire study: The collaborator samples originated in the United States, Italy and Spain and spanned the acute and convalescent phases of COVID-19. The prospective study material was composed of cDNA or gDNA derived from T cells, B-cell-depleted T cells, or PBMCs. The dataset comprised deeply sampled blood TCRbeta repertoires from subjects exposed to, actively infected with, or recovered from COVID-19. The repertoires were released in a freely available public database intended as a resource for research on the immune response to SARS-CoV-2. The samples were drawn from the first 160 participants of the ongoing ImmuneRACE study and from more than 1,000 subjects provided by 6 global collaborators. The sample metadata nearly always contained a de-identified subject ID, COVID-19 status, age in years and sex. Where available, HLA class I and class II types were obtained from metadata supplied by the sample provider rather than from assay-based typing.

TCRbeta CDR3 regions were amplified from genomic DNA by means of the immunoSEQ Assay, a bias-controlled multiplex PCR. The authors' analysis ran thus. Within the assay, amplification of reference gene primers was used to estimate how many nucleated cells each sample contained. To quantify the absolute abundance of each unique TCRbeta CDR3 rearrangement, sequence reads were collapsed and filtered. For each sample, productive Simpson clonality was calculated as the square root of Simpson's diversity index over productive rearrangements. TCRdb carries this immuneACCESS record with in-frame sequences only. Its versions omit some clonotypes, under half of them owing to an unresolved V gene in the studies checked, with the rest unexplained. V and J calls and clone size follow that table, whereas D and trimming were derived from the DNA. The sample table records over 70,000 clones; 60% to 80% of these occur just once. 15% to 20% of the sample goes to the ten largest clones.

General study outcomes and caveats: The amount of clinical and demographic metadata varied by source and participant and was provided uncurated.

Whole blood was collected in K2EDTA tubes by collaborating institutions according to the institutions' own protocols. For TCRbeta analysis, collaborators shipped samples as frozen whole blood, isolated PBMCs, or DNA extracted from either of those sample types. Regarding this clone: This receptor's antigen is unknown. It has no much larger one-base neighbor in the sample; base qualities were not kept.

V is shortened by 7 bases, J by 6 bases, and the region joining them spans 12 bases. The CDR3 starts with the cysteine, ends with the phenylalanine, and has 12 residues. Only CDR3 DNA remains: 36 bases, in frame from the first base. The sequence came from a man in his 70s with active or convalescent COVID-19. Sequences were obtained from peripheral blood. The rearrangement joined TRBV12-3 or TRBV12-4 to TRBJ1-1; a tentative D match to TRBD1 spans 5 bases. CDR3 reads: CASTFRVSEAFF. The sequenced DNA: TGTGCCAGCACTTTCAGGGTTTCTGAAGCTTTCTTT.